One and the same sample provided the 14 T cell receptor beta chains below, sequenced in a study of OX40 agonist ivuxolimab in advanced cancers. The protocol was immunoSEQ multiplex PCR, while the TCRdb copy is restricted to in-frame clones and leaves out a portion. This table has approximately 70,000 clones, around 88% appearing once. The sequencing here drew on CD4+ or CD8+ T cells sorted from blood, taken in a trial of the OX40 agonist ivuxolimab. The receptors derive from an adult with an advanced solid tumor such as melanoma, head and neck, liver or kidney cancer.

The rearrangement uses TRBV6-5 and TRBJ1-2; TRBD1 matches at 7 bases. This CDR3 has 13 amino acids. Germline CDR1 and CDR2: MNHEY and SVGAGI. The V and J ends lost 5 bases and 8 bases, in that order; junction bases with no gene match: 8. The CDR3 loop is CASSPQGLWGYTF. The DNA for the CDR3 is TGTGCCAGCAGTCCACAGGGGTTGTGGGGCTACACCTTC.

The chain recombines TRBV11-1 with TRBJ2-1; D is possibly TRBD2 (7 bases). There are 13 residues in the CDR3. Trimming took off 7 bases at V and 7 bases at J, with 14 bases between the two ends. The germline V gene has CDR1 SGHAT and CDR2 FQDESV (reference sequence). CDR3 amino acids: CASNRGAGNEQFF. The CDR3 DNA is TGTGCCAGCAACCGGGGGGCCGGAAATGAGCAGTTCTTC.

Only one count was recorded for this clone. This chain uses TRBV7-3 with TRBJ1-1; the D gene is possibly TRBD1 (6 bases). The CDR3 is made up of 15 amino acids. Between the trimmed V and J ends, which lost 3 bases and 6 bases, there was a span of 17 bases. In germline, CDR1 is SGHTA, CDR2 FQGTGA. The CDR3: CASSFTGAQGSEAFF. The CDR3 nucleotides read TGTGCCAGCAGCTTTACGGGGGCCCAGGGGTCTGAAGCTTTCTTT.

The rearrangement joins TRBV5-1 to TRBJ2-3; 15 nucleotides agree with TRBD2. Germline loops: CDR1 SGHRS, CDR2 YFSETQ. The CDR3 is 18 amino acids. V was pared by 4 bases and J by 5 bases, with 11 bases of the junction left unmatched. In DNA, the CDR3 is TGCGCCAGCAGCGCCGGGACTAGCGGGAGGAACGGTCGAGATACGCAGTATTTT. Amino acid sequence: CASSAGTSGRNGRDTQYF.

V usage is TRBV7-9 and J usage is TRBJ1-1; D is possibly TRBD1 (5 bases). The V gene lost 3 bases and the J gene lost 1 base, with 12 bases spanning the gap. The CDR3 has 15 residues. The germline gives CDR1 SEHNR, CDR2 FQNEAQ (reference sequence). This CDR3 is CASSFNRQGNTEAFF. The CDR3 DNA is TGTGCCAGCAGCTTCAACCGGCAGGGGAACACTGAAGCTTTCTTT.

This clone has more than one count but fewer than ten. The chain has TRBV7-3 and TRBJ1-2; TRBD1 aligns across 8 bases. V was pared by 5 bases and J by 7 bases, with 6 bases of the junction left unmatched. Looked up from germline, CDR1 is SGHTA and CDR2 is FQGTGA. The CDR3 is 13 residues long. CDR3 nucleotides: TGTGCCAGCAGCAAAAGACAGGGGACTGGCTACACCTTC. Translating gives CASSKRQGTGYTF. The full variable domain, with the rest looked up from reference TRBV7-3 and TRBJ1-2, is GAGVSQTPSNKVTEKGKYVELRCDPISGHTALYWYRQSLGQGPEFLIYFQGTGAADDSGLPNDRFFAVRPEGSVSTLKIQRTERGDSAVYLCASSKRQGTGYTFGSGTRLTVV.

The rearrangement links TRBV11-3 to TRBJ2-3, with 10 bases that match TRBD1. Germline trimming cut 3 bases from V and 1 base from J; bases unmatched to any gene: 1. Germline V gives CDR1 SGHNT, CDR2 YENEEA. The CDR3 runs 15 residues. The CDR3 sequence is CASSLGTGGTDTQYF. The CDR3 DNA sequence: TGTGCCAGCAGCTTGGGGACAGGGGGCACAGATACGCAGTATTTT.

This chain joins TRBV5-1 and TRBJ1-2; a possible D gene is TRBD1 (5 bases). V gave up 4 bases and J gave up 4 bases, with 8 bases separating them. Per the germline V gene, CDR1 is SGHRS and CDR2 is YFSETQ. This CDR3 region has 12 residues. CDR3 loop: CASSGGSYGYTF. Here the CDR3 DNA reads TGCGCCAGCAGCGGGGGGTCCTATGGCTACACCTTC.

The chain employs TRBV11-3 and TRBJ2-5; D gene uncertain. V lost 5 bases and J lost 5, with 12 bases in between. Germline CDR1 SGHNT, CDR2 YENEEA. This CDR3 has 13 residues. The CDR3 here is CASSQGWDETQYF. CDR3 DNA sequence: TGTGCCAGCAGCCAAGGTTGGGATGAGACCCAGTACTTC.

V usage is TRBV6-6 and J usage is TRBJ1-2, with D possibly TRBD1 on 5 matching bases. This CDR3 comprises 16 residues. The germline gives CDR1 MNHNY, CDR2 SVGAGI (reference sequence). V was trimmed by 7 bases and J by 2 bases, leaving 20 bases between them. In DNA, the CDR3 is TGTGCCAGCATACCGGACACCGGATCCTTCAACTATGGCTACACCTTC. Its translation: CASIPDTGSFNYGYTF.

The rearrangement links TRBV7-9 to TRBJ1-4; TRBD1 aligns across 8 bases. CDR1 and CDR2 from the germline V gene are SEHNR and FQNEAQ (reference sequence). The CDR3 sequence is 15 residues long. Trimming took 5 bases from V and 5 from J; bases not matched to a gene: 7. CDR3 bases: TGTGCCAGCAGCCCCGACAGGGGCGGAAATGAAAAACTGTTTTTT. Its protein is CASSPDRGGNEKLFF.

The V gene is TRBV18, the J gene TRBJ2-3, with unresolved D. The V and J ends lost 2 bases and 6 bases respectively, with 15 bases between them. The CDR3 contains 15 residues. Per the germline V gene, CDR1 is KGHSH and CDR2 is LQKENI. The CDR3 sequence: CASSPRSTARDTQYF. The CDR3, as DNA: TGTGCCAGCTCACCAAGGTCGACGGCCAGGGATACGCAGTATTTT. Drawing the rest from reference TRBV18 and TRBJ2-3, the complete variable domain is NAGVMQNPRHLVRRRGQEARLRCSPMKGHSHVYWYRQLPEEGLKFMVYLQKENIIDESGMPKERFSAEFPKEGPSILRIQQVVRGDSAAYFCASSPRSTARDTQYFGPGTRLTVL.

The genes are TRBV5-4 and TRBJ1-4; D unresolved. The germline V gene has CDR1 SGHNT and CDR2 YYREEE (reference sequence). V lost 4 bases and J lost 7, with 11 bases in between. The CDR3 runs 13 residues. CDR3 in DNA: TGTGCCAGCAGCCGGAGCGAGGGTGAAAAACTGTTTTTT. It codes for CASSRSEGEKLFF.

The rearrangement joins TRBV11-2 to TRBJ2-1; D is tentatively TRBD1 or TRBD2 (6 bases each). The CDR3 runs 14 residues. Germline values: CDR1 SGHAT, CDR2 FQNNGV. Deletions cut 5 bases from V and 7 bases from J, with 15 bases between. CDR3: CASSLIGGWNEQFF. The CDR3 coding sequence is TGTGCCAGCAGCCTAATAGGGGGGTGGAATGAGCAGTTCTTC.